Each of the 18 T cell receptor beta chains below was sequenced from the same sample in a study of T cell repertoires in cytomegalovirus infection. One entry per CDR3 protein results from TCRdb running MiXCR on the reads. The table lists approximately 130,000 distinct CDR3 sequences, more than 7% of them singletons. Sequenced material: PBMCs. Every receptor here comes from a human donor in good health (CMV status not recorded). Some clones in this sample may be carry-over from other donors' samples.

This clonotype was counted ten times or more. The chain has TRBV7-6 and TRBJ2-1; D is uncertain. The CDR3 totals 15 residues. The germline V and J ends were trimmed by 1 base and 4 bases, with 11 bases remaining between them. Germline CDR1 reads SGHVS; CDR2 reads FNYEAQ. For the CDR3, the DNA is TGTGCCAGCAGCTTAGGGCAACCGGTTTACAATGAGCAGTTCTTC. Amino acid sequence: CASSLGQPVYNEQFF. Variable domain in full (rest from reference TRBV7-6 and TRBJ2-1): GAGVSQSPRYKVTKRGQDVALRCDPISGHVSLYWYRQALGQGPEFLTYFNYEAQQDKSGLPNDRFSAERPEGSISTLTIQRTEQRDSAMYRCASSLGQPVYNEQFFGPGTRLTVL.

This clonotype was seen repeatedly, ten times or more. The chain recombines TRBV7-2 with TRBJ2-3; D not certain. Germline assignment: CDR1 SGHTA and CDR2 FQGNSA. The CDR3 is 16 residues long. Trimming shortened V by 5 bases and J by 4 bases, and 19 bases separated the two germline ends. CDR3 region: CASSPEFKSVPDTQYF. The CDR3 DNA is TGTGCCAGCAGCCCCGAATTTAAATCTGTCCCAGATACGCAGTATTTT.

This clonotype was recorded many times. The V and J genes are TRBV12-3 or TRBV12-4 and TRBJ2-3; 9 bases agree with TRBD1. The length of the CDR3 is 14 residues. V shed 4 bases and J 6 bases; nucleotides not matched to a gene: 5. The CDR3 DNA is TGTGCCAGCAGTTGGACAGGGGTTGGCGATACGCAGTATTTT. Its translation is CASSWTGVGDTQYF.

The sample holds many counts of this clonotype. The V gene is TRBV20-1, the J gene TRBJ2-5, with 12 bases matching TRBD2. In germline, CDR1 is DFQATT, CDR2 SNEGSKA (reference sequence). This CDR3 spans 17 amino acids. V trimming: 3 bases; J trimming: 5 bases; junction bases outside the gene matches: 13. CDR3: CSASRLAGGQDRETQYF. CDR3 bases: TGCAGTGCTAGTCGGCTAGCGGGAGGGCAGGACCGGGAGACCCAGTACTTC.

This clonotype has a count of ten or more. The rearrangement links TRBV11-2 to TRBJ1-2; D possibly corresponds to TRBD1 (5 bases). Trimming cost V 6 bases and J 6 bases, with 20 bases left between them. CDR3 length: 15 amino acids. CDR1 and CDR2 from the germline V gene are SGHAT and FQNNGV. CDR3 in amino acids: CASRHKGRPINGYTF. The CDR3 DNA reads TGTGCCAGCAGACATAAGGGGAGGCCCATTAATGGCTACACCTTC.

The table lists this clonotype with many counts. The genes are TRBV5-1 and TRBJ1-4; 7 bases match TRBD1. V gave up 3 bases and J gave up 8 bases; unmatched junction bases: 10. This CDR3 region has 15 residues. Germline assignment: CDR1 SGHRS and CDR2 YFSETQ. CDR3 DNA sequence: TGCGCCAGCAGCTCGCGGACAGGATCGGGGGAAAAACTGTTTTTT. This sequence encodes CASSSRTGSGEKLFF.

In this sample, this clonotype turned up many times. The chain is built from TRBV20-1 and TRBJ1-4, with D possibly TRBD1 on 5 matching bases. The CDR3 is 13 amino acids. V was shortened by 2 bases and J by 3 bases, with 7 bases between the two germline ends. CDR1 and CDR2 from the germline V gene are DFQATT and SNEGSKA (reference sequence). CDR3 nucleotide sequence: TGCAGTGCTAGACCCAGGGCTAATGAAAAACTGTTTTTT. Amino acid sequence: CSARPRANEKLFF.

This clonotype was picked up a small number of times. The chain couples TRBV20-1 to TRBJ2-2; D may be TRBD2 (7 bases). V lost 6 bases to trimming and J lost 6 bases, with 20 bases between them. Germline V gene lookup returns CDR1 DFQATT and CDR2 SNEGSKA (reference sequence). The length of the CDR3 is 15 residues. CDR3 bases: TGCAGTGCCAGGGAGGCGGGGGCCCTAGCCGGGGAGCTGTTTTTT. This sequence encodes CSAREAGALAGELFF.

This clonotype was detected ten times or more. The V and J genes are TRBV28 and TRBJ1-1; D not certain. CDR1 is MDHEN, CDR2 SYDVKM, per germline. Between the trimmed V and J ends, which lost 3 bases and 4 bases, there was a span of 9 bases. The CDR3 contains 13 residues. The CDR3 DNA reads TGTGCCAGCAGTTTTTTGGGAGGCACTGAAGCTTTCTTT. As protein: CASSFLGGTEAFF.

The rearrangement links TRBV30 to TRBJ2-7, with 7 bases that match TRBD1. Germline-derived CDR1 and CDR2 are GTSNPN and SVGIG (reference sequence). The CDR3 has 13 amino acids. The V and J ends lost 5 bases and 3 bases, in that order; junction bases with no gene match: 7. CDR3 protein: CAWGEGARYEQYF. CDR3 bases: TGTGCCTGGGGAGAGGGGGCCCGCTACGAGCAGTACTTC.

On this clonotype: A much more abundant neighbour one base away suggests this may be a read error. The chain recombines TRBV10-3 with TRBJ1-5, with 8 bases matching TRBD1. After removal of 5 bases from V and 1 base from J, the junction contained 4 bases not matched to a gene. This CDR3 has 15 amino acids. Germline values: CDR1 ENHRY, CDR2 SYGVKD. CDR3 DNA sequence: TGTGCCATCAGTTTCGACAGGGGAAGCAATCAGCCCCAGCATTTT. Translated: CAISFDRGSNQPQHF.

This clonotype appeared many times. The CDR3, as DNA: TGTGCCAGCAGGCAGGATCAGCCCCAGCATTTT. Its translation is CASRQDQPQHF. This chain joins TRBV28 and TRBJ1-5; no definite D call. Germline V CDR1 and CDR2: MDHEN, SYDVKM. This CDR3 comprises 11 residues. V lost 6 bases and J 5 bases, leaving 5 bases between the germline ends.

This clonotype has only a few counts. The chain employs TRBV20-1 and TRBJ2-1, with D uncertain. CDR1 and CDR2 from the germline V gene are DFQATT and SNEGSKA (reference sequence). Deletions cut 0 bases from V and 0 bases from J, with 6 bases between. The CDR3 length is 14 residues. Here the CDR3 reads CSARDKRSYNEQFF. CDR3 DNA: TGCAGTGCTAGAGATAAGCGCTCCTACAATGAGCAGTTCTTC.

V gene TRBV3-1 combines with J gene TRBJ1-5; no clear D. Germline V gives CDR1 LGHDT, CDR2 YNNKEL (reference sequence). The CDR3 totals 14 residues. V shed 0 bases and J shed 4 bases, with 7 bases lying between them. The CDR3 DNA is TGTGCCAGCAGCCAAGATCGGGTAAATCAGCCCCAGCATTTT. Protein product: CASSQDRVNQPQHF.

This clonotype was observed at least ten times. The V gene is TRBV28, the J gene TRBJ2-7; maybe TRBD2 (6 bases). CDR3 length equals 15 residues. From germline, CDR1 is MDHEN and CDR2 SYDVKM. With 3 bases removed from V and 7 bases from J, the gap between germline ends came to 19 bases. The CDR3 nucleotides are TGTGCCAGCAGTTTCCCCGGGACTGCTTCTACGGAGCAGTACTTC. Its translation: CASSFPGTASTEQYF.

This clonotype came up many times. This sequence joins TRBV20-1 and TRBJ1-6; a possible D gene is TRBD1 (5 bases). The V end was cut by 6 bases, the J end by 0 bases, with 18 bases between. The CDR3 runs 17 residues. CDR1 DFQATT and CDR2 SNEGSKA come from the germline V gene (reference sequence). The CDR3 region has the DNA TGCAGTGCGGATGACAGTGAAAGGAGCTCCTATAATTCACCCCTCCACTTT. Translation gives CSADDSERSSYNSPLHF.

This clonotype was counted between two and nine times. The V and J genes are TRBV20-1 and TRBJ2-7, with 11 positions matching TRBD2. The germline CDR1 and CDR2 sequences are DFQATT and SNEGSKA (reference sequence). CDR3 length equals 13 residues. V lost 3 bases, J lost 6 bases, and 4 bases stayed unmatched. The CDR3 is CSASSGGEREQYF. The CDR3 DNA follows: TGCAGTGCTAGTAGCGGGGGGGAACGCGAGCAGTACTTC.

J is TRBJ2-2 and V is TRBV19; D is unclear. The germline V gene encodes CDR1 LNHDA and CDR2 SQIVND (reference sequence). Deletions cut 2 bases from V and 1 base from J, with 2 bases between. The CDR3 is 13 residues long. The CDR3 loop reads CASSIMNTGELFF. CDR3 nucleotides: TGTGCCAGTAGTATAATGAACACCGGGGAGCTGTTTTTT.